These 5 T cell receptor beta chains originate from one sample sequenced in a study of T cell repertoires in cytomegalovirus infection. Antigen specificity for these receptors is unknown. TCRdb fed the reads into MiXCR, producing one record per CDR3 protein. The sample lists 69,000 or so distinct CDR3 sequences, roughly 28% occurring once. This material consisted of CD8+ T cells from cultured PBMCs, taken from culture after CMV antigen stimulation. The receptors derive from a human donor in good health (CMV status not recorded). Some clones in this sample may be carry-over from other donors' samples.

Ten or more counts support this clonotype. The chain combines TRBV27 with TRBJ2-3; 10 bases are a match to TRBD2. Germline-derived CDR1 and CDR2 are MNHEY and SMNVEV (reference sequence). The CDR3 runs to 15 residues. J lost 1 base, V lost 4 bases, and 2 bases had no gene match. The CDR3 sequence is CASSSLAGGTDTQYF. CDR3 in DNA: TGTGCCAGCAGTTCCCTAGCGGGGGGCACAGATACGCAGTATTTT.

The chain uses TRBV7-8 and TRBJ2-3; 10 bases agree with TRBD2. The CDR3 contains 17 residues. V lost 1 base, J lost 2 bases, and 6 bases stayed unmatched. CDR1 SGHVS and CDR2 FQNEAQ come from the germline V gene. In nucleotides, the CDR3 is TGTGCCAGCAGCTTAGGGGCTAGCGGGGGCCTCACAGATACGCAGTATTTT. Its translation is CASSLGASGGLTDTQYF.

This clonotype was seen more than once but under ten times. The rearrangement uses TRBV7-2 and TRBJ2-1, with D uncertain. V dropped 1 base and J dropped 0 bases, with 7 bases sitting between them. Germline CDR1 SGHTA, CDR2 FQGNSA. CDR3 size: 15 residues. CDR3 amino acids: CASSLDLSSYNEQFF. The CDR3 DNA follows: TGTGCCAGCAGCTTAGATTTGAGCTCCTACAATGAGCAGTTCTTC.

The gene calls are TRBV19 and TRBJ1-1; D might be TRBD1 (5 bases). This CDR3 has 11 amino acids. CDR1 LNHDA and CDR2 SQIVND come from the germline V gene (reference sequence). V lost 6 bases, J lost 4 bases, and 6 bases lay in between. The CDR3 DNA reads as TGTGCCAGTAGCGGGGGCACTGAAGCTTTCTTT. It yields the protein CASSGGTEAFF. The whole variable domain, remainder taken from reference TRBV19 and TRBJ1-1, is DGGITQSPKYLFRKEGQNVTLSCEQNLNHDAMYWYRQDPGQGLRLIYYSQIVNDFQKGDIAEGYSVSREKKESFPLTVTSAQKNPTAFYLCASSGGTEAFFGQGTRLTVV.

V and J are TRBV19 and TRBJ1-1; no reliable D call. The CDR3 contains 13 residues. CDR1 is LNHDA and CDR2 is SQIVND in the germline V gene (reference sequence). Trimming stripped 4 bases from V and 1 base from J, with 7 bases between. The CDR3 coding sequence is TGTGCCAGTAGTAAAGGGCCGAACACTGAAGCTTTCTTT. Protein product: CASSKGPNTEAFF.